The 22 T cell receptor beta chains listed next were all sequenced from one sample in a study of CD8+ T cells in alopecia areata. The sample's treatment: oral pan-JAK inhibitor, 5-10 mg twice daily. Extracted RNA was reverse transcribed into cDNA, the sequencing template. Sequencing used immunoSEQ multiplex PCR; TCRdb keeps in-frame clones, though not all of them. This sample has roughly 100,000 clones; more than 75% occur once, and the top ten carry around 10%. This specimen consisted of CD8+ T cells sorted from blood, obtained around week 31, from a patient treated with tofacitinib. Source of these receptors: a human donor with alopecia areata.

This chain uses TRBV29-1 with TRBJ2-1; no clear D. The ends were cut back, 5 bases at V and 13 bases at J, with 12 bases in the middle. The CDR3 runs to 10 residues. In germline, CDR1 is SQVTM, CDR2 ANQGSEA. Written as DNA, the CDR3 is TGCAGCGTTCGGTACGGAGCTCAGTTCTTC. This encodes CSVRYGAQFF.

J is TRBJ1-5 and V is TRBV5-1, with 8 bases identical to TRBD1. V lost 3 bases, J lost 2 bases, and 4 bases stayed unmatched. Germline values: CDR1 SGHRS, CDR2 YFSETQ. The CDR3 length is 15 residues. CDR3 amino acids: CASSSTGEGNQPQHF. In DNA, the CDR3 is TGCGCCAGCAGCTCGACAGGGGAGGGCAATCAGCCCCAGCATTTT.

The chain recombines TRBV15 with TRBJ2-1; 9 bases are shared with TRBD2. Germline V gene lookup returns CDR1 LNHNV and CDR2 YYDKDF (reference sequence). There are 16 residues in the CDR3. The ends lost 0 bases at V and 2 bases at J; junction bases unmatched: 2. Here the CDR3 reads CATSREGGGAYNEQFF. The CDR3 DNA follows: TGTGCCACCAGCAGAGAGGGCGGGGGGGCCTACAATGAGCAGTTCTTC.

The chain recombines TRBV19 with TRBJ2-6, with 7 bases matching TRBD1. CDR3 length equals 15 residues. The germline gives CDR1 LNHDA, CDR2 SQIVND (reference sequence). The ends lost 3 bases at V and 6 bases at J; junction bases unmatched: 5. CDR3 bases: TGTGCCAGTAGTATCACAACAGGGGTGGCCAACGTCCTGACTTTC. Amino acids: CASSITTGVANVLTF.

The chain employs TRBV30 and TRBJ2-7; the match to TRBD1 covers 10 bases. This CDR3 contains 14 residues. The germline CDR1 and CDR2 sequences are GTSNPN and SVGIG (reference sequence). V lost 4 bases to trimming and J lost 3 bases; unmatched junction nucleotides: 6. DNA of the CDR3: TGTGCCTGGACAATGGGACAGGGGATCTACGAGCAGTACTTC. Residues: CAWTMGQGIYEQYF.

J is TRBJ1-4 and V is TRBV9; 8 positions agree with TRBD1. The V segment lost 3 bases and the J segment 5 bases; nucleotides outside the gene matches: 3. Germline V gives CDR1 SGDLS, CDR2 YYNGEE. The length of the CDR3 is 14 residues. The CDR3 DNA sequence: TGTGCCAGCAGCGGCCGGACAGGGAATGAAAAACTGTTTTTT. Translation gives CASSGRTGNEKLFF.

CDR3 nucleotide sequence: TGTGCCAGCAGCCCCTTGACGGGGGACACCGGGGAGCTGTTTTTT. This codes for CASSPLTGDTGELFF. This chain connects TRBV13 to TRBJ2-2; TRBD2 is a possible D gene (6 bases). CDR1 and CDR2 from the germline V gene are PRHDT and FYEKMQ (reference sequence). Trimming removed 5 bases from V and 3 bases from J, with 13 bases in between. The CDR3 contains 15 residues.

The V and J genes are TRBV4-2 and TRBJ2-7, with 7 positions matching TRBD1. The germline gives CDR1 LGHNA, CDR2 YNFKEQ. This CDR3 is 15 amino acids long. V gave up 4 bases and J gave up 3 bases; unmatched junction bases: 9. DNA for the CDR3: TGTGCCAGCAGCCTGTATTTAGGGGGCAACTACGAGCAGTACTTC. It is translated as CASSLYLGGNYEQYF.

Here the CDR3 reads CSARRGSEQYF. The CDR3 DNA reads as TGCAGTGCTAGAAGGGGTAGCGAGCAGTACTTC. The V call is TRBV20-1, the J call TRBJ2-7, with TRBD1 as a possible D gene (5 bases). In germline, CDR1 is DFQATT, CDR2 SNEGSKA (reference sequence). CDR3 size: 11 residues. The V end was cut by 2 bases, the J end by 6 bases, with 8 bases between.

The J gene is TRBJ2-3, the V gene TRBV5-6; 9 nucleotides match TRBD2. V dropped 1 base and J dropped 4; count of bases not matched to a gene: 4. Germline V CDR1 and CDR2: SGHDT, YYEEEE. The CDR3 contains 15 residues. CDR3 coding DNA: TGTGCCAGCAGCTTGTTCGCGGGAGGGCCAGATACGCAGTATTTT. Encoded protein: CASSLFAGGPDTQYF.

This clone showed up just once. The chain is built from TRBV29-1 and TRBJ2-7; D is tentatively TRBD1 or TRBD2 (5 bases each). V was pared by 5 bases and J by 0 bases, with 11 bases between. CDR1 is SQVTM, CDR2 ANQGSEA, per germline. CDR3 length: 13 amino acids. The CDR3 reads CSVIGADSYEQYF. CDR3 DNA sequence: TGCAGCGTTATCGGGGCCGACTCCTACGAGCAGTACTTC.

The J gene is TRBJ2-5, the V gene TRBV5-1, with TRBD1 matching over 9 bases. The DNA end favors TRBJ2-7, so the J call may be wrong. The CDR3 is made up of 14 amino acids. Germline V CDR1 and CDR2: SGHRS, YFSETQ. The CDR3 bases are TGCGCCAGCAGCCTCGGGACAGGGCGCTACGAGCAGTACTTC. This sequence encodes CASSLGTGRYEQYF.

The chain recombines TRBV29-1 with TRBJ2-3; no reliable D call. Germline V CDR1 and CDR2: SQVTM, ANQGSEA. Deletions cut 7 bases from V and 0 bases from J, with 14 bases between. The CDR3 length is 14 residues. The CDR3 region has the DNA TGCAGCGCCGCCGACGGTGCTAGCACAGATACGCAGTATTTT. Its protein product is CSAADGASTDTQYF.

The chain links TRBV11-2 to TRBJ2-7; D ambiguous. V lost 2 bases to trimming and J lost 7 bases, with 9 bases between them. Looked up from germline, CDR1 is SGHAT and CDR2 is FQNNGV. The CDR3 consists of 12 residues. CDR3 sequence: CASSLSLGEQYF. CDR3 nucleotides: TGTGCCAGCAGCTTATCTCTCGGGGAGCAGTACTTC.

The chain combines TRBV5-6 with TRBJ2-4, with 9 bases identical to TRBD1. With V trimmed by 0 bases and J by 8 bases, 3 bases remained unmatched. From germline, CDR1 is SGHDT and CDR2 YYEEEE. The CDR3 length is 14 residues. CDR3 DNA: TGTGCCAGCAGCTTGGGGGACAGGGTGGACATTCAGTACTTC. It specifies CASSLGDRVDIQYF.

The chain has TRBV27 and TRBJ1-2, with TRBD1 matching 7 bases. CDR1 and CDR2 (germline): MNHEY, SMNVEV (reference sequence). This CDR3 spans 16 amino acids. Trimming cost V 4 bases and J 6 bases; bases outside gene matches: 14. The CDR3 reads CASSSGQSPRRDGYTF. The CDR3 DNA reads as TGTGCCAGCAGTTCGGGACAGAGCCCCCGGAGGGATGGCTACACCTTC.

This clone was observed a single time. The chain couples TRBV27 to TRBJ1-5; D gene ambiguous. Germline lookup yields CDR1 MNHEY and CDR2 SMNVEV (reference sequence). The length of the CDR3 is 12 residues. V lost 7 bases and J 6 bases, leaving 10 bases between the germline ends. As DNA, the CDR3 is TGTGCCAGCACCTCTGGGATTCAGCCCCAGCATTTT. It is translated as CASTSGIQPQHF.

CDR3 sequence: CASSLGGLEQYF. In DNA form, the CDR3 reads TGCGCCAGCAGCTTGGGAGGACTCGAGCAGTACTTC. V usage is TRBV5-1 and J usage is TRBJ2-7, with D maybe TRBD2 (5 bases). There are 12 residues in the CDR3. The V end was cut by 0 bases, the J end by 6 bases, with 7 bases between. Germline CDR1 is SGHRS and CDR2 is YFSETQ.

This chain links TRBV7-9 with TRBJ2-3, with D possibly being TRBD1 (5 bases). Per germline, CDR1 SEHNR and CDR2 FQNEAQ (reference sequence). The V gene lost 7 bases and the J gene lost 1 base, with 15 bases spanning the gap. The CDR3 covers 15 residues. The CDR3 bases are TGTGCCAGCACCTCTGATCAGGGCCGCACAGATACGCAGTATTTT. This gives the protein CASTSDQGRTDTQYF.

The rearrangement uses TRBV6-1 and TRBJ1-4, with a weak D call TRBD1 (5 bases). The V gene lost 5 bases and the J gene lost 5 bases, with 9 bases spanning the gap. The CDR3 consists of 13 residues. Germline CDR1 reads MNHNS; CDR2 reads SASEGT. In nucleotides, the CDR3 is TGTGCCAGCAGTTGGGGCGCCAATGAAAAACTGTTTTTT. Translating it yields CASSWGANEKLFF.

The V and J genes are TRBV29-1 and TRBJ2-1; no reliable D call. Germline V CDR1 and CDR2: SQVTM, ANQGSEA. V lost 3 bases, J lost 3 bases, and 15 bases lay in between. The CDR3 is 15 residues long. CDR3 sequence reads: CSVDGAVPNYNEQFF. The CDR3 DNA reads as TGCAGCGTTGATGGCGCCGTGCCCAACTACAATGAGCAGTTCTTC.

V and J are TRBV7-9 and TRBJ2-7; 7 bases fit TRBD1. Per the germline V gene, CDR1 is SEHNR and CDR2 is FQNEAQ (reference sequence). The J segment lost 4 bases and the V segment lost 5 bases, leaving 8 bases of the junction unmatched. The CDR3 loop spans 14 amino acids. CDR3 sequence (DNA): TGTGCCAGCAGCGCTCCCGGGACAGCTTACGAGCAGTACTTC. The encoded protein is CASSAPGTAYEQYF.